This entry lists 29 T cell receptor beta chains sequenced from one sample in a study of cytomegalovirus exposure and HLA in healthy donors. Sequencing used immunoSEQ multiplex PCR; TCRdb keeps in-frame clones, though not all of them. The table records under 400,000 clones, around 90% of them present only once. Sequenced input: PBMCs. These receptors were obtained from a man aged 25-40 years in good health and CMV-seronegative.

This chain uses TRBV19 with TRBJ2-7; 9 bases are a match to TRBD1. The junction had 11 bases not matched to a gene; V was cut back by 6 bases and J by 2 bases. In germline, CDR1 is LNHDA, CDR2 SQIVND (reference sequence). The CDR3 runs to 16 residues. The CDR3 spells CASSIGTGGITYEQYF. In DNA form, the CDR3 reads TGTGCCAGTAGCATCGGTACAGGGGGCATAACCTACGAGCAGTACTTC.

This clone appeared once. V gene TRBV4-3 combines with J gene TRBJ2-1, with no clear D. The V end was cut by 1 base, the J end by 8 bases, with 12 bases between. The CDR3 has 14 amino acids. Looked up from germline, CDR1 is LGHNA and CDR2 is YSLEER. The CDR3 DNA is TGCGCCAGCAGCCAAGGTCTGGCTACAGATGAGCAGTTCTTC. It yields the protein CASSQGLATDEQFF.

The chain carries TRBV5-1 and TRBJ2-2, with TRBD1 as a possible D gene (5 bases). Germline V CDR1 and CDR2: SGHRS, YFSETQ. Trimming took 5 bases from V and 4 from J, leaving 9 bases between them. The CDR3 totals 13 residues. CDR3 bases: TGCGCCAGCAGACCTAGGGGCACCGGGGAGCTGTTTTTT. It translates to CASRPRGTGELFF.

The chain joins TRBV6-5 to TRBJ2-5; D might be TRBD1 (7 bases). CDR1 and CDR2 (germline): MNHEY, SVGAGI. V dropped 1 base and J dropped 5 bases, with 11 bases sitting between them. This CDR3 has 14 residues. DNA of the CDR3: TGTGCCAGCAGTTACTGGGCAGGGGGGGAGACCCAGTACTTC. Translation gives CASSYWAGGETQYF.

The count of this clone is one. The chain recombines TRBV6-1 with TRBJ1-6; TRBD1 aligns across 8 bases. The CDR3 extends over 13 amino acids. After removal of 8 bases from V and 6 bases from J, the junction contained 3 bases not matched to a gene. Germline CDR1 is MNHNS and CDR2 is SASEGT. The CDR3 region has the DNA TGTGCCAGCGGGGGACAGGTTAATTCACCCCTCCACTTT. Translation: CASGGQVNSPLHF.

The V gene is TRBV10-3, the J gene TRBJ2-1, with 7 bases aligning to TRBD2. J gave up 8 bases and V 10 bases, and 5 bases lay outside the gene matches. The CDR3 has 11 residues. CDR1 ENHRY and CDR2 SYGVKD come from the germline V gene. The CDR3 DNA reads TGTGCCAGCTCCCGGGGGGATGAGCAGTTCTTC. It specifies CASSRGDEQFF.

V gene TRBV6-5 combines with J gene TRBJ2-2, with D possibly being TRBD1 (6 bases). The ends were cut back, 0 bases at V and 3 bases at J, with 11 bases in the middle. This CDR3 has 16 amino acids. Germline CDR1 is MNHEY and CDR2 is SVGAGI. This CDR3 is CASSYSNEGDTGELFF. CDR3 DNA: TGTGCCAGCAGTTACTCGAATGAGGGGGACACCGGGGAGCTGTTTTTT.

This clone is classed as medium-sized. The chain combines TRBV5-1 with TRBJ1-3, with D possibly matching TRBD1 (6 bases). The CDR3 has 14 amino acids. V was clipped by 6 bases and J by 4 bases, with 14 bases between them. Per germline, CDR1 SGHRS and CDR2 YFSETQ. Written as DNA, the CDR3 is TGCGCCAGCATCCTCGAGGGACAAGGAAACACCATATATTTT. Translating it yields CASILEGQGNTIYF.

This chain connects TRBV18 to TRBJ1-1; D is possibly TRBD1 (5 bases). Trimming removed 5 bases from V and 3 bases from J, with 13 bases in between. The CDR3 is 14 residues long. The germline CDR1 and CDR2 sequences are KGHSH and LQKENI. CDR3 region: CASSSREGDTEAFF. The CDR3 DNA follows: TGTGCCAGCTCATCTAGAGAAGGGGACACTGAAGCTTTCTTT.

The rearrangement joins TRBV19 to TRBJ1-5; possible D gene TRBD1, 5 bases. Germline CDR1 reads LNHDA; CDR2 reads SQIVND (reference sequence). The CDR3 spans 19 residues. With 2 bases removed from V and 0 bases from J, the gap between germline ends came to 20 bases. The CDR3 region has the DNA TGTGCCAGTAGTATATACAGGACGCAAAGTCCGGATAGCAATCAGCCCCAGCATTTT. This codes for CASSIYRTQSPDSNQPQHF.

The chain carries TRBV7-7 and TRBJ2-1, with 9 bases identical to TRBD1. CDR3 length: 13 residues. The germline V gene encodes CDR1 SSHAT and CDR2 FNYEAQ (reference sequence). V lost 5 bases to trimming and J lost 9 bases; unmatched junction nucleotides: 5. The CDR3 reads CASSRTGVGEQFF. The CDR3 DNA reads TGTGCCAGCAGCCGGACAGGGGTCGGTGAGCAGTTCTTC. Variable domain in full (rest from reference TRBV7-7 and TRBJ2-1): GAGVSQSPRYKVTKRGQDVTLRCDPISSHATLYWYQQALGQGPEFLTYFNYEAQPDKSGLPSDRFSAERPEGSISTLTIQRTEQRDSAMYRCASSRTGVGEQFFGPGTRLTVL.

The chain carries TRBV27 and TRBJ1-2; D is ambiguous. The V end was cut by 4 bases, the J end by 0 bases, with 15 bases between. CDR3 length equals 16 residues. The germline V gene has CDR1 MNHEY and CDR2 SMNVEV (reference sequence). CDR3 nucleotides: TGTGCCAGCAGTTCCCACGGATCTACAGCTAACTATGGCTACACCTTC. This encodes CASSSHGSTANYGYTF.

The V gene is TRBV2, the J gene TRBJ1-2, with 8 bases matching TRBD1. CDR3 length: 14 amino acids. Trimming removed 6 bases from V and 5 bases from J; junction bases left unmatched: 8. CDR1 is SNHLY and CDR2 is FYNNEI in the germline V gene. In DNA form, the CDR3 reads TGTGCCAGCAGCCGGGATACAGGGGGGTATGGCTACACCTTC. Translation: CASSRDTGGYGYTF. Looking up the rest from reference TRBV2 and TRBJ1-2 gives the full variable domain: EPEVTQTPSHQVTQMGQEVILRCVPISNHLYFYWYRQILGQKVEFLVSFYNNEISEKSEIFDDQFSVERPDGSNFTLKIRSTKLEDSAMYFCASSRDTGGYGYTFGSGTRLTVV.

The chain's CDR3 is CAWGQFSGANVLTF. CDR3 in DNA: TGTGCCTGGGGACAGTTCTCTGGGGCCAACGTCCTGACTTTC. The genes are TRBV30 and TRBJ2-6, with TRBD1 as a possible D gene (6 bases). The CDR3 runs to 14 residues. Trimming stripped 5 bases from V and 0 bases from J, with 8 bases between. Germline V CDR1 and CDR2: GTSNPN, SVGIG (reference sequence).

V and J are TRBV2 and TRBJ2-7, with D maybe TRBD2 (6 bases). Germline-derived CDR1 and CDR2 are SNHLY and FYNNEI. The CDR3 extends over 12 amino acids. Trimming cost V 6 bases and J 3 bases, with 9 bases left between them. CDR3 amino acids: CASSGGDYEQYF. The DNA for the CDR3 is TGTGCCAGCAGCGGAGGGGACTACGAGCAGTACTTC.

The CDR3 region is CSVSQGRETQYF. CDR3 DNA: TGCAGCGTTTCCCAGGGCCGGGAGACCCAGTACTTC. The rearrangement uses TRBV29-1 and TRBJ2-5; tentative D call: TRBD1 (5 bases). The CDR3 spans 12 residues. V was cut by 5 bases and J by 5 bases, with 12 bases left in between. Germline assignment: CDR1 SQVTM and CDR2 ANQGSEA.

The chain links TRBV6-1 to TRBJ1-5; tentatively, D is TRBD1 (6 bases). V lost 3 bases to trimming and J lost 5 bases, with 14 bases between them. The length of the CDR3 is 15 residues. The V gene's germline CDR1 is MNHNS and CDR2 SASEGT. CDR3: CASSDRQDFDQPQHF. Here the CDR3 DNA reads TGTGCCAGCAGTGACAGACAGGACTTCGATCAGCCCCAGCATTTT.

The J gene is TRBJ2-4, the V gene TRBV4-1; no reliable D call. V lost 1 base, J lost 8 bases, and 15 bases lay in between. The CDR3 extends over 15 amino acids. Looked up from germline, CDR1 is MGHRA and CDR2 is YSYEKL. Written as DNA, the CDR3 is TGCGCCAGCAGCCAAGGGTTTCAGGCTACGGACATTCAGTACTTC. It encodes CASSQGFQATDIQYF.

The J gene is TRBJ1-2, the V gene TRBV2; no definite D call. The V end was cut by 1 base, the J end by 3 bases, with 6 bases between. The CDR3 has 13 amino acids. CDR1 and CDR2 from the germline V gene are SNHLY and FYNNEI. CDR3 nucleotide sequence: TGTGCCAGCAGTGAAGGAGGTTACTATGGCTACACCTTC. This gives the protein CASSEGGYYGYTF. The full variable domain, its missing parts supplied by reference TRBV2 and TRBJ1-2, is EPEVTQTPSHQVTQMGQEVILRCVPISNHLYFYWYRQILGQKVEFLVSFYNNEISEKSEIFDDQFSVERPDGSNFTLKIRSTKLEDSAMYFCASSEGGYYGYTFGSGTRLTVV.

This clone has only one observation. The chain joins TRBV5-1 to TRBJ2-3, with D perhaps TRBD2 (5 bases). Germline V CDR1 and CDR2: SGHRS, YFSETQ. Trimming took off 7 bases at V and 0 bases at J, with 15 bases between the two ends. The CDR3 spans 15 residues. CDR3 bases: TGCGCCAGCTCCAACGGGGATACTAGCACAGATACGCAGTATTTT. Translating gives CASSNGDTSTDTQYF.

J is TRBJ1-2 and V is TRBV29-1; TRBD1 might be the D (6 bases). Trimming removed 3 bases from V and 3 bases from J, with 8 bases in between. The CDR3 has 12 residues. Germline lookup yields CDR1 SQVTM and CDR2 ANQGSEA. CDR3 sequence (DNA): TGCAGCGTTGACTCAGGGGACTATGGCTACACCTTC. Amino acid sequence: CSVDSGDYGYTF.

V gene TRBV15 combines with J gene TRBJ2-5; 9 nucleotides align to TRBD2. The germline V gene encodes CDR1 LNHNV and CDR2 YYDKDF (reference sequence). Trimming removed 7 bases from V and 5 bases from J; junction bases left unmatched: 8. CDR3 length equals 14 residues. The CDR3 DNA reads as TGTGCCACCACCATAGCGGGGGCGGGGGAGACCCAGTACTTC. Amino acid sequence: CATTIAGAGETQYF.

The chain recombines TRBV5-1 with TRBJ1-1; D uncertain. V was clipped by 0 bases and J by 2 bases, with 8 bases between them. Per the germline V gene, CDR1 is SGHRS and CDR2 is YFSETQ. CDR3 length: 14 residues. The CDR3 region is CASSLAAANTEAFF. The CDR3 region has the DNA TGCGCCAGCAGCTTGGCCGCGGCAAACACTGAAGCTTTCTTT. The full variable domain, rest sourced from reference TRBV5-1 and TRBJ1-1, is KAGVTQTPRYLIKTRGQQVTLSCSPISGHRSVSWYQQTPGQGLQFLFEYFSETQRNKGNFPGRFSGRQFSNSRSEMNVSTLELGDSALYLCASSLAAANTEAFFGQGTRLTVV.

This chain joins TRBV7-9 and TRBJ2-1, with D maybe TRBD1 (5 bases). CDR3 length equals 15 residues. Trimming cost V 2 bases and J 2 bases, with 10 bases left between them. CDR1 and CDR2 (germline): SEHNR, FQNEAQ (reference sequence). The CDR3 here is CASSLRQGTYNEQFF. As DNA, the CDR3 is TGTGCCAGCAGCTTAAGGCAGGGTACCTACAATGAGCAGTTCTTC.

The rearrangement uses TRBV6-5 and TRBJ2-5; 8 bases are a match to TRBD2. The CDR3 totals 15 residues. Germline CDR1 is MNHEY and CDR2 is SVGAGI. Trimming at V came to 6 bases and at J to 5 bases, leaving 11 bases not matched to a gene. The CDR3 loop reads CASRTAGGARETQYF. For the CDR3, the DNA is TGTGCCAGCAGGACCGCCGGGGGGGCTAGGGAGACCCAGTACTTC.

A remark on this clone: The same CDR3 also results from other DNA sequences found in this sample. V usage is TRBV6-5 and J usage is TRBJ1-3; no clear D gene. The ends were cut back, 0 bases at V and 2 bases at J, with 8 bases in the middle. This CDR3 has 15 amino acids. Germline CDR1 MNHEY, CDR2 SVGAGI. CDR3 amino acids: CASSYSRGPGNTIYF. The CDR3 DNA reads as TGTGCCAGCAGTTACTCCCGTGGGCCTGGAAACACCATATATTTT.

The rearrangement uses TRBV27 and TRBJ1-2; 7 bases are a match to TRBD1. J lost 3 bases, V lost 3 bases, and 4 bases had no gene match. The CDR3 spans 14 residues. CDR1 and CDR2 from the germline V gene are MNHEY and SMNVEV (reference sequence). CDR3 sequence: CASSFLRGDYGYTF. Written as DNA, the CDR3 is TGTGCCAGCAGTTTCCTCAGGGGGGACTATGGCTACACCTTC.

V and J are TRBV7-9 and TRBJ1-1; D not resolved. The germline V gene has CDR1 SEHNR and CDR2 FQNEAQ (reference sequence). Between the trimmed V and J ends, which lost 5 bases and 3 bases, there was a span of 10 bases. There are 13 residues in the CDR3. CDR3 DNA: TGTGCCAGCAGCCCCCTCCAGTACACTGAAGCTTTCTTT. Encoded protein: CASSPLQYTEAFF.

The CDR3 loop is CSAPPGAFF. CDR3 sequence (DNA): TGCAGTGCTCCCCCGGGGGCTTTCTTT. The rearrangement links TRBV20-1 to TRBJ1-1, with D hard to call. Germline V CDR1 and CDR2: DFQATT, SNEGSKA (reference sequence). Between the trimmed V and J ends, which lost 5 bases and 11 bases, there was a span of 9 bases. The length of the CDR3 is 9 residues.